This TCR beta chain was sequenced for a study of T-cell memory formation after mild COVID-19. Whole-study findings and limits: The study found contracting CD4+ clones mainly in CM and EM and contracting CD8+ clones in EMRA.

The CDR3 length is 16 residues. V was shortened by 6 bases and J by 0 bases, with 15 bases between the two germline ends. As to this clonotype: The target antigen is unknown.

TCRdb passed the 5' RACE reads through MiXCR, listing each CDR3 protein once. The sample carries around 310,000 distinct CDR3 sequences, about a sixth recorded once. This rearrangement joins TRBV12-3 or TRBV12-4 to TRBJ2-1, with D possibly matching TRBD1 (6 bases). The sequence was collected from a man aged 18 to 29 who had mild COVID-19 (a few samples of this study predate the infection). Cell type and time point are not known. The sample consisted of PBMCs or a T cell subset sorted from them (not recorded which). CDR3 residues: CASSPRGRGSYNEQFF. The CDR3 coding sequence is TGTGCCAGCAGCCCCAGGGGCAGGGGCTCCTACAATGAGCAGTTCTTC.